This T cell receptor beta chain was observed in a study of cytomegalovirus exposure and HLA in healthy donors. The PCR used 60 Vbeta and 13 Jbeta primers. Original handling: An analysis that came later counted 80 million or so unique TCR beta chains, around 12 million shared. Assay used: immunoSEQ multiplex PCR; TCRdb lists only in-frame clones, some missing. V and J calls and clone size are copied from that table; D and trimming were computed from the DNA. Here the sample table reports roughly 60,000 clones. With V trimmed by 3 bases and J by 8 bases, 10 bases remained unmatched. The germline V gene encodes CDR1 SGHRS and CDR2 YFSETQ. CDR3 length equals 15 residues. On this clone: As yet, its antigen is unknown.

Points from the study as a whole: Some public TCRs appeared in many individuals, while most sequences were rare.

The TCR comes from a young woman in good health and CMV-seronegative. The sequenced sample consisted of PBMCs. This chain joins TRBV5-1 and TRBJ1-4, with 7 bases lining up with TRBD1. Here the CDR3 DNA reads TGCGCCAGCAGCTCCACCGGGACAGCTAGAGAAAAACTGTTTTTT. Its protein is CASSSTGTAREKLFF. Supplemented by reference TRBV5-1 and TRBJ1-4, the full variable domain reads KAGVTQTPRYLIKTRGQQVTLSCSPISGHRSVSWYQQTPGQGLQFLFEYFSETQRNKGNFPGRFSGRQFSNSRSEMNVSTLELGDSALYLCASSSTGTAREKLFFGSGTQLSVL.